This TCR beta chain was retrieved from a study of blood T cells in healthy people across ages (dated by TCRdb to the mid-2010s). Study-wide context: In model experiments, roughly one uniquely barcoded TCR beta cDNA molecule per two T cells was captured by template switching. To avoid experimental bias, donors of different ages were spread randomly across the sequencing lanes. Two additional independent replicas of 1 million unique cDNA reads from the same blood draw were analyzed for two donors (one aged 18 to 30 and one aged 80 or older). The study measured age-related changes in TCR beta repertoire diversity using deep sequencing normalized with unique cDNA molecular identifiers. The donors were divided into four age groups: young (average about 16 years), middle-aged (around 41), aged (62) and long-lived (roughly 82). Beyond this particular receptor, the publication reports: The CMV infection status of donors was not known, potentially confounding age-related changes in expanded clonotypes. Total diversity estimates from one million sequenced T cells were considered lower bounds and underestimates. The long-lived group showed more naive CD4+ T cells, fewer expanded clones and increased TCR diversity than the aged group, suggesting age selection. As age increased, observed TCR beta diversity per million T cells dropped in a roughly linear way, and a significant reduction was already evident by age 40. Observed TCR beta diversity correlated strongly with the percentage of naive T cells measured by flow cytometry. Because profiling used bulk unsorted PBMCs, naive and antigen-experienced compartments could not be compared conclusively.

On this clonotype: This clone's antigen is unknown. No quality values exist for individual bases; no much larger clone is one base distant.

Library preparation was by 5' RACE. Instrument on record: Illumina HiSeq 2500. A second PCR of about 7 to 12 cycles was run with a J-beta primer mix and a sample-barcoded 5' primer. A template-switch 5' adaptor carrying 12 random nucleotides introduced a unique molecular identifier onto each TCR beta cDNA molecule. At least 2.5 million CDR3-containing paired-end reads were obtained from each sample. First-strand cDNA synthesis was performed from all RNA using the Mint cDNA synthesis kit, with priming by a TRBC-specific oligonucleotide. After uracil-DNA glycosylase treatment, a first 18-cycle PCR used universal primers M1SS and BC2_uni_R on all cDNA. As for the original processing: Normalization of each sample was performed by random selection of 1 million high-quality reads, each carrying a distinct molecular identifier. Reads sharing molecular identifiers were discarded rather than binned into consensus sequences. MiTCR, run with a Q25 quality threshold and the strictest error-elimination algorithm, handled CDR3 identification, clonotype clustering and error correction. A nonparametric unseen species model with Euler transformation was used to estimate a lower bound on total TCR beta diversity. Clones were called with MiXCR by TCRdb after fastp trimmed the public reads at Q25, and only in-frame beta chains were retained. Every entry covers one CDR3 protein and lists the most common genes and DNA from its rows. These V and J calls derive from TCRdb rather than the authors' analysis. The sample yields approximately 1.5 million distinct CDR3 sequences; 30% to 35% were counted once. About 10% of the sample goes to the ten largest clones.

Systemically healthy Caucasian individuals from Russia, roughly 40 in total and aged roughly 6 to 90 years, were included as donors. Each donor gave ten milliliters of peripheral blood, collected into EDTA-treated Vacutainer tubes. PBMCs were isolated by Ficoll-Paque density-gradient centrifugation, with at least 6 million obtained per sample. Total RNA was extracted from PBMCs with Trizol reagent, with at least 5 micrograms obtained per sample. For every donor, an aliquot of PBMCs went through flow cytometry to measure the percentages of naive CD45RAhigh/CD27high T cells. CDR1 SEHNR and CDR2 FQNEAQ were looked up in the germline V gene (reference sequence). The CDR3 has 15 amino acids, counting the end cysteine and phenylalanine. Of all the DNA, just the CDR3 is kept, 45 bases in frame from base 1. V loses 5 bases, J loses 1 base, and the germline ends lie 15 bases apart.

Sequenced material: blood. The rearranged chain carries TRBV7-9 and TRBJ2-7; TRBD2 could be the D gene, as 5 bases match. The clonotype comes from a woman aged 25 to 39 in good health. The CDR3 region reads CASSTRGRGSYEQYF. The DNA reads as follows: TGTGCCAGCAGCACCCGTGGTAGAGGGTCCTACGAGCAGTACTTC.